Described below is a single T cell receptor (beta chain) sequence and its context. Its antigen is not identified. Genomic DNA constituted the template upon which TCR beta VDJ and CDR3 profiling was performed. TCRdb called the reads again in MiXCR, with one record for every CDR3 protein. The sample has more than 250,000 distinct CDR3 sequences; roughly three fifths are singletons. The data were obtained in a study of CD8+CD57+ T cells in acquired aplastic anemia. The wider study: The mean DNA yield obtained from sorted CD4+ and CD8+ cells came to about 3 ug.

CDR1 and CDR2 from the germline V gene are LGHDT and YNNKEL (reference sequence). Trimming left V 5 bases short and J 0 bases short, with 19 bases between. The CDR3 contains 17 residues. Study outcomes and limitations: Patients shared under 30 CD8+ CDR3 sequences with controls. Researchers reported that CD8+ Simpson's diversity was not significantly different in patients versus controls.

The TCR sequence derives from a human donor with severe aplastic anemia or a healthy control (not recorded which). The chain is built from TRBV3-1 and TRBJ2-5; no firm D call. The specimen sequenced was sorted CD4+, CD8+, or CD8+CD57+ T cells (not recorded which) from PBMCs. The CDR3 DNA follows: TGTGCCAGCAGCTCCCCTTCCGGCTCTACGTACCAAGAGACCCAGTACTTC. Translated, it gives CASSSPSGSTYQETQYF.